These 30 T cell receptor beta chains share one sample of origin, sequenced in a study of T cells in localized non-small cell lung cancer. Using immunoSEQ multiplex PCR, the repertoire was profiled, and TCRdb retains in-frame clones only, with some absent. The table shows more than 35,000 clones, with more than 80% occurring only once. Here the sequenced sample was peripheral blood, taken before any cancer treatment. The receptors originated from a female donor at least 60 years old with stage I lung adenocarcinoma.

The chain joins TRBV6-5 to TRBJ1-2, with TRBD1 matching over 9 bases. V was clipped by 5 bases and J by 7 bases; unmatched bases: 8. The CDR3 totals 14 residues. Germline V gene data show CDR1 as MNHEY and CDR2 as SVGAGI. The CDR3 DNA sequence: TGTGCCAGCAGTGCGGGACAGGGAAGGGGTGGCTACACCTTC. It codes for CASSAGQGRGGYTF.

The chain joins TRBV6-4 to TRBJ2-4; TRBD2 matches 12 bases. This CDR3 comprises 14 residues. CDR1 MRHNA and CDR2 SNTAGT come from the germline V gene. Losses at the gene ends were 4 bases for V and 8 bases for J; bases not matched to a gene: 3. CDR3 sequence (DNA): TGTGCCAGCAGTGCCCTAGCGGGGGGGGACATTCAGTACTTC. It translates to CASSALAGGDIQYF.

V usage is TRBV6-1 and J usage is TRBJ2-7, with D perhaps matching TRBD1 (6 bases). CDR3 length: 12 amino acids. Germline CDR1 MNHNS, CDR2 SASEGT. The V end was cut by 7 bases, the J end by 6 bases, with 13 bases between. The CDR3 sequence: CASTIARGEQYV. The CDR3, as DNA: TGTGCCAGCACAATCGCCAGGGGCGAGCAGTACGTC.

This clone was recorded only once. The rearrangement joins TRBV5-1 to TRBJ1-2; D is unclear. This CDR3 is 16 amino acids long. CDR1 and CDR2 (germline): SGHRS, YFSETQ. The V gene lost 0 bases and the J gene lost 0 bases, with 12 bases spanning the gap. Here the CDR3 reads CASSLEGYRPNYGYTF. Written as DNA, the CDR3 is TGCGCCAGCAGCTTGGAGGGTTATAGGCCTAACTATGGCTACACCTTC.

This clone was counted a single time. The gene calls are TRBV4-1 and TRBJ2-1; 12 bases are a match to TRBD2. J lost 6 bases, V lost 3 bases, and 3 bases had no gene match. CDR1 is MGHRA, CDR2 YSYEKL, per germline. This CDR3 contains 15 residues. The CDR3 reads CASSQTSGGGNEQFF. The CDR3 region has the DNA TGCGCCAGCAGCCAGACTAGCGGGGGAGGCAATGAGCAGTTCTTC.

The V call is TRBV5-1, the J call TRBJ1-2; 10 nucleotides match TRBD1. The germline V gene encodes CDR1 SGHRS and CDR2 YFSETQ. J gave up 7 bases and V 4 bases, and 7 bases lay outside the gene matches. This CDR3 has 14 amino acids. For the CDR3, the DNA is TGCGCCAGCAGCGACAGACAGGGGGCTGTTGGCTACACCTTC. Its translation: CASSDRQGAVGYTF.

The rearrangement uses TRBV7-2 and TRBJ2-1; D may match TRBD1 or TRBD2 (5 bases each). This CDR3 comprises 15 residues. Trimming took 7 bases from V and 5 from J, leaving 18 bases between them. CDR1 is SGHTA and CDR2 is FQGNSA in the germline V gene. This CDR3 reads CASTSWGNPDNEQFF. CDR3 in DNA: TGTGCCAGCACCTCCTGGGGGAACCCTGACAATGAGCAGTTCTTC.

CDR3 DNA: TGCGCCAGCAAGAGAGGACTAGTTGGTGAGGATGAGCAGTTCTTC. This encodes CASKRGLVGEDEQFF. The chain recombines TRBV4-1 with TRBJ2-1; 7 bases align to TRBD2. Germline loops: CDR1 MGHRA, CDR2 YSYEKL. This CDR3 has 15 residues. Trimming cost V 7 bases and J 8 bases; bases outside gene matches: 14.

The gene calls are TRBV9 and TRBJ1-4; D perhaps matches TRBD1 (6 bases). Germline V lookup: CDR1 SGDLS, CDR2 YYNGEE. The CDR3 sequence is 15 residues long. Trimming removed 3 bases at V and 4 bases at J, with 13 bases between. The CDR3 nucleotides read TGTGCCAGCAGCGCTTGGACAGACGTTAATGAAAAACTGTTTTTT. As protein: CASSAWTDVNEKLFF. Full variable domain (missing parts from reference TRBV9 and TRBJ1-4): DSGVTQTPKHLITATGQRVTLRCSPRSGDLSVYWYQQSLDQGLQFLIQYYNGEERAKGNILERFSAQQFPDLHSELNLSSLELGDSALYFCASSAWTDVNEKLFFGSGTQLSVL.

CDR3 coding DNA: TGTGCCAGCAGGCGAGACAGCTACGGCTACACCTTC. As protein: CASRRDSYGYTF. The chain uses TRBV7-8 and TRBJ1-2; D possibly corresponds to TRBD1 (5 bases). V was clipped by 6 bases and J by 8 bases, with 13 bases between them. Germline CDR1 reads SGHVS; CDR2 reads FQNEAQ. The CDR3 loop spans 12 amino acids. The variable domain in full, with the rest retrieved from reference TRBV7-8 and TRBJ1-2, is GAGVSQSPRYKVAKRGQDVALRCDPISGHVSLFWYQQALGQGPEFLTYFQNEAQLDKSGLPSDRFFAERPEGSVSTLKIQRTQQEDSAVYLCASRRDSYGYTFGSGTRLTVV.

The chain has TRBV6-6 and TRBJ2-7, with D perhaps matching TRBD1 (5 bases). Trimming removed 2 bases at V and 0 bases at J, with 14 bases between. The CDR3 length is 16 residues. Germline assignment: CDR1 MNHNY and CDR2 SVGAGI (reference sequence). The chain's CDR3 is CASSYDLSDNSYEQYF. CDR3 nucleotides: TGTGCCAGCAGTTACGACCTCTCGGACAACTCCTACGAGCAGTACTTC.

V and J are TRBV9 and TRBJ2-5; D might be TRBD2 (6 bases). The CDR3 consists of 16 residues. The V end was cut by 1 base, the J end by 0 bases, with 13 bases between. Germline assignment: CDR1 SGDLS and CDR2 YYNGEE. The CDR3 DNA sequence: TGTGCCAGCAGCGTACCCGGAGCGGGTTACCAAGAGACCCAGTACTTC. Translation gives CASSVPGAGYQETQYF.

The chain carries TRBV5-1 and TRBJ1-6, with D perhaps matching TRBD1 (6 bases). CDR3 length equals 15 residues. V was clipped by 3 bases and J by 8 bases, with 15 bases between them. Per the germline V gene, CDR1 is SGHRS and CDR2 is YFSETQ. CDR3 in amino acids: CASSWTGGADSPLHF. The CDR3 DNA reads TGCGCCAGCAGCTGGACGGGGGGGGCGGATTCACCCCTCCACTTT.

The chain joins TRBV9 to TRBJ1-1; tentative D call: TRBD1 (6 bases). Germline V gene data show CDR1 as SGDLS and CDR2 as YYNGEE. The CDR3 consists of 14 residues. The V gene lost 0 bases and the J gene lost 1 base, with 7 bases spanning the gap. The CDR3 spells CASSVEGGNTEAFF. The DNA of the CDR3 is TGTGCCAGCAGCGTAGAAGGGGGGAACACTGAAGCTTTCTTT.

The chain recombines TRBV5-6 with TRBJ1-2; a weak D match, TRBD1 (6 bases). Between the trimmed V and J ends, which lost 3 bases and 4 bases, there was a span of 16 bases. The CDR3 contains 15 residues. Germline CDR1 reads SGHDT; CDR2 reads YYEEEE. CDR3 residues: CASSSRGGGTYGYTF. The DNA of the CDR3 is TGTGCCAGCAGCTCCCGGGGGGGCGGAACCTATGGCTACACCTTC.

As DNA, the CDR3 is TGTGCCAGCAGCTTAAGGCAGGGGGCGAACACTGAAGCTTTCTTT. This gives the protein CASSLRQGANTEAFF. The chain joins TRBV11-1 to TRBJ1-1; the match to TRBD1 covers 8 bases. The trim removed 2 bases at V and 1 base at J, leaving 3 bases unmatched. The CDR3 sequence is 15 residues long. The germline V gene encodes CDR1 SGHAT and CDR2 FQDESV (reference sequence).

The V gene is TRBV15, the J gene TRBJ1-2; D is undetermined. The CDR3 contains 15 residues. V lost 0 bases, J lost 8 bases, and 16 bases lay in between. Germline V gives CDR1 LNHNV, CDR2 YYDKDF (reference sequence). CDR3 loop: CATSRDARELEGYTF. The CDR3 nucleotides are TGTGCCACCAGCAGAGATGCGCGGGAACTGGAGGGCTACACCTTC.

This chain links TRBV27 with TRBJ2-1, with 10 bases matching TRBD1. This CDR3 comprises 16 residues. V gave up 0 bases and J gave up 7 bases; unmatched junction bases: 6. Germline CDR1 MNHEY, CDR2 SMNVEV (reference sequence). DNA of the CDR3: TGTGCCAGCAGTTTATCGCTGACAGGGGGCGGGAATGAGCAGTTCTTC. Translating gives CASSLSLTGGGNEQFF.

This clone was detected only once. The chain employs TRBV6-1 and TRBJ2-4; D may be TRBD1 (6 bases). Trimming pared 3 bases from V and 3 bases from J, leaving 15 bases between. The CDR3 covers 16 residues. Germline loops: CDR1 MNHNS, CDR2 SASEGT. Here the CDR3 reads CASSEGHQRGKNIQYF. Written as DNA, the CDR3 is TGTGCCAGCAGTGAGGGACATCAAAGGGGCAAAAACATTCAGTACTTC.

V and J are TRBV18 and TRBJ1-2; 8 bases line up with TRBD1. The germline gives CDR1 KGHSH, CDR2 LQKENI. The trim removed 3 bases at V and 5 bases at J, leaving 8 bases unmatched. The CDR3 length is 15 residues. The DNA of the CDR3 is TGTGCCAGCTCACCTTTTGGACAGGGAAAATATGGCTACACCTTC. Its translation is CASSPFGQGKYGYTF. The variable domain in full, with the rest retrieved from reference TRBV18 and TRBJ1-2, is NAGVMQNPRHLVRRRGQEARLRCSPMKGHSHVYWYRQLPEEGLKFMVYLQKENIIDESGMPKERFSAEFPKEGPSILRIQQVVRGDSAAYFCASSPFGQGKYGYTFGSGTRLTVV.

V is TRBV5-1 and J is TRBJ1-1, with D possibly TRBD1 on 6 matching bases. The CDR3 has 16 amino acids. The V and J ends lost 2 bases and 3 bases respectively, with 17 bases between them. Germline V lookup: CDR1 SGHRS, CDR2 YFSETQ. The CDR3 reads CASSLPRAGAYTEAFF. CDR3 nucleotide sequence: TGCGCCAGCAGCTTACCCCGCGCAGGGGCTTACACTGAAGCTTTCTTT. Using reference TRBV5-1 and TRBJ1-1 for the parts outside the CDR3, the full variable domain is KAGVTQTPRYLIKTRGQQVTLSCSPISGHRSVSWYQQTPGQGLQFLFEYFSETQRNKGNFPGRFSGRQFSNSRSEMNVSTLELGDSALYLCASSLPRAGAYTEAFFGQGTRLTVV.

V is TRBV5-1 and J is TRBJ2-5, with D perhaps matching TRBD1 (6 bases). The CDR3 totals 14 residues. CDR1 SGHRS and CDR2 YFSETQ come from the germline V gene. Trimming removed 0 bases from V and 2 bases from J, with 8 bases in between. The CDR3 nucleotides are TGCGCCAGCAGCTTGGTACAGGGTCAAGAGACCCAGTACTTC. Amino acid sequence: CASSLVQGQETQYF.

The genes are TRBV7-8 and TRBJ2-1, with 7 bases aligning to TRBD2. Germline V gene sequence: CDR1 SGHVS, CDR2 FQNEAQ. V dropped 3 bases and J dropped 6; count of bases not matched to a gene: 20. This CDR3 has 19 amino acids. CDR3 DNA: TGTGCCAGCAGCTTTGGGCGGGTTCGGGGGGAGACGAGGGTCAATGAGCAGTTCTTC. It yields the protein CASSFGRVRGETRVNEQFF.

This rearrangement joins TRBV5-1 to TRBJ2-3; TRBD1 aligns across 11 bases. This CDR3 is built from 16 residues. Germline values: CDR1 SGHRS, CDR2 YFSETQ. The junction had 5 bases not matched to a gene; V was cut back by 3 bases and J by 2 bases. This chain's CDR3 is CASSSGTGGDTDTQYF. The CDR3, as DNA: TGCGCCAGCAGCTCCGGGACAGGGGGTGACACAGATACGCAGTATTTT.

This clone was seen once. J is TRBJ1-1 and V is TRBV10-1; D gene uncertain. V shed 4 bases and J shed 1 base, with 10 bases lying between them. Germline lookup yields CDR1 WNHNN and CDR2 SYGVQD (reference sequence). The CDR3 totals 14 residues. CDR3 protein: CASSVQRSNTEAFF. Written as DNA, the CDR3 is TGCGCCAGCAGTGTTCAGCGTTCGAACACTGAAGCTTTCTTT.

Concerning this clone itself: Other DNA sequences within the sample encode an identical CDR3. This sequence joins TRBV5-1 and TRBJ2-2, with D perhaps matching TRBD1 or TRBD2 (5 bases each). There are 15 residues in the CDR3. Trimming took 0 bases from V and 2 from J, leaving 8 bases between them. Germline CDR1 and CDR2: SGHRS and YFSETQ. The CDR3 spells CASSLGDGNTGELFF. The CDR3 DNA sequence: TGCGCCAGCAGCTTGGGGGACGGTAACACCGGGGAGCTGTTTTTT.

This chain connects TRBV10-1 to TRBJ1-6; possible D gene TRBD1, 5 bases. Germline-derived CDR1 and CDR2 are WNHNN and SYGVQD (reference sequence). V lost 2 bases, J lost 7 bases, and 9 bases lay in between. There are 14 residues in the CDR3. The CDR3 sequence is CASSEDRRNSPLHF. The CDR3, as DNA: TGCGCCAGCAGTGAGGACAGAAGAAATTCACCCCTCCACTTT.

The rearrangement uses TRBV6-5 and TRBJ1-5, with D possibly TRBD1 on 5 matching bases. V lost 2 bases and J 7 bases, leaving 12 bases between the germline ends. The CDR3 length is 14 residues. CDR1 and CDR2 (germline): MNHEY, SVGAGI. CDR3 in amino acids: CASSYGIGEQPQHF. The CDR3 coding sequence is TGTGCCAGCAGTTACGGGATAGGGGAACAGCCCCAGCATTTT.

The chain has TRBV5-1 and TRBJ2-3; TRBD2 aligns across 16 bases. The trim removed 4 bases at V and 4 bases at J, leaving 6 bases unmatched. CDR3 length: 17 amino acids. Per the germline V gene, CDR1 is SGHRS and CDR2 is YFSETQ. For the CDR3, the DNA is TGCGCCAGCAGCGCGGGACTAGCGGGGGGGCTGGCAGATACGCAGTATTTT. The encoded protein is CASSAGLAGGLADTQYF.

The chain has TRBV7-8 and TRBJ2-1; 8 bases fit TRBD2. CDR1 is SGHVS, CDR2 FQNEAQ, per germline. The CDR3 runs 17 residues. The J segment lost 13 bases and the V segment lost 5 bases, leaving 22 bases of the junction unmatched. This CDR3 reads CASSPGGGATQVGPQFF. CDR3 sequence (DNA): TGTGCCAGCAGCCCGGGGGGGGGAGCCACCCAGGTGGGGCCTCAGTTCTTC.